The 14 T cell receptor beta chains given below trace back to one sample, sequenced in a study of blood T cell repertoires in COVID-19. Method: immunoSEQ multiplex PCR; TCRdb's copy keeps in-frame clones and lacks some. The sample yields 120,000 to 150,000 clones, about 89% seen once. The sequenced sample was peripheral blood. These receptors came from a man aged 45-65 years who had recovered from COVID-19.

This chain joins TRBV7-2 and TRBJ2-7; 10 nucleotides line up with TRBD1. Germline values: CDR1 SGHTA, CDR2 FQGNSA. The ends lost 3 bases at V and 4 bases at J; junction bases unmatched: 3. This CDR3 has 14 residues. Written as DNA, the CDR3 is TGTGCCAGCAGCTTTGACAGGGGGCTTTACGAGCAGTACTTC. Translating gives CASSFDRGLYEQYF.

The chain links TRBV7-9 to TRBJ1-2; D not resolved. This CDR3 contains 13 residues. The V and J ends lost 0 bases and 3 bases respectively, with 5 bases between them. Germline lookup yields CDR1 SEHNR and CDR2 FQNEAQ (reference sequence). As DNA, the CDR3 is TGTGCCAGCAGCTTAGCGGCGGACTATGGCTACACCTTC. Amino acids: CASSLAADYGYTF.

The CDR3 region is CASSLNRENTEAFF. Here the CDR3 DNA reads TGTGCCAGCTCGCTGAACAGGGAGAACACTGAAGCTTTCTTT. J is TRBJ1-1 and V is TRBV18; TRBD1 is a possible D gene (6 bases). V dropped 6 bases and J dropped 1 base, with 12 bases sitting between them. Germline V gene sequence: CDR1 KGHSH, CDR2 LQKENI. The CDR3 loop spans 14 amino acids.

The V and J genes are TRBV4-3 and TRBJ2-2; 9 nucleotides match TRBD1. CDR1 is LGHNA and CDR2 is YSLEER in the germline V gene. Losses at the gene ends were 5 bases for V and 3 bases for J; bases not matched to a gene: 7. This CDR3 is built from 16 residues. The CDR3 here is CASSARGDRDTGELFF. DNA of the CDR3: TGCGCCAGCAGCGCGAGGGGGGACAGGGACACCGGGGAGCTGTTTTTT.

This clone was counted at least ten times. The CDR3 protein is CASSTRTGFVYNEQFF. The CDR3 DNA is TGTGCCAGCAGCACCCGGACAGGGTTCGTGTACAATGAGCAGTTCTTC. The V call is TRBV7-2, the J call TRBJ2-1, with 8 bases lining up with TRBD1. The CDR3 has 16 residues. V shed 5 bases and J 4 bases; nucleotides not matched to a gene: 10. The germline gives CDR1 SGHTA, CDR2 FQGNSA.

The chain has TRBV13 and TRBJ1-4, with TRBD1 identical over 8 bases. Germline V gene lookup returns CDR1 PRHDT and CDR2 FYEKMQ (reference sequence). The CDR3 contains 17 residues. Losses at the gene ends were 5 bases for V and 0 bases for J; bases not matched to a gene: 8. CDR3 amino acids: CASSQRGQDATNEKLFF. The CDR3 region has the DNA TGTGCCAGCAGCCAGAGGGGACAGGATGCAACTAATGAAAAACTGTTTTTT.

The chain combines TRBV18 with TRBJ1-1; 8 bases agree with TRBD1. The CDR3 runs 14 residues. The germline V gene has CDR1 KGHSH and CDR2 LQKENI. The V and J ends lost 2 bases and 5 bases, in that order; junction bases with no gene match: 4. CDR3 nucleotides: TGTGCCAGCTCACCAGACAGGGGATGGACTGAAGCTTTCTTT. Amino acid sequence: CASSPDRGWTEAFF.

The chain links TRBV5-1 to TRBJ2-2, with TRBD2 as a possible D gene (6 bases). V dropped 0 bases and J dropped 6 bases, with 18 bases sitting between them. Germline loops: CDR1 SGHRS, CDR2 YFSETQ. The CDR3 has 17 amino acids. Written as DNA, the CDR3 is TGCGCCAGCAGCTTGGGACCCCCGGGGGTAGGCTCCGGGGAGCTGTTTTTT. Translation gives CASSLGPPGVGSGELFF.

In its sample, this clone was seen a few times. The V call is TRBV10-2, the J call TRBJ2-7; D remains unclear. This CDR3 contains 16 residues. Germline V lookup: CDR1 WSHSY, CDR2 SAAADI. V was pared by 5 bases and J by 0 bases, with 17 bases between. The chain's CDR3 is CASSFRVGSSSYEQYF. The CDR3 DNA is TGCGCCAGCAGTTTCCGTGTGGGCTCGAGCTCCTACGAGCAGTACTTC.

The V call is TRBV19, the J call TRBJ1-2; the D gene is possibly TRBD1 (5 bases). V lost 5 bases, J lost 2 bases, and 9 bases lay in between. This CDR3 is built from 13 residues. Germline V gene sequence: CDR1 LNHDA, CDR2 SQIVND (reference sequence). CDR3 sequence reads: CASSLTENYGYTF. CDR3 nucleotides: TGTGCCAGTAGTCTGACAGAGAACTATGGCTACACCTTC. Filled out from reference TRBV19 and TRBJ1-2, the complete variable domain reads DGGITQSPKYLFRKEGQNVTLSCEQNLNHDAMYWYRQDPGQGLRLIYYSQIVNDFQKGDIAEGYSVSREKKESFPLTVTSAQKNPTAFYLCASSLTENYGYTFGSGTRLTVV.

The count of this clone is one. The rearrangement uses TRBV9 and TRBJ1-6, with 9 bases identical to TRBD1. The V segment lost 0 bases and the J segment 5 bases; nucleotides outside the gene matches: 3. Germline V gene data show CDR1 as SGDLS and CDR2 as YYNGEE. The CDR3 covers 16 residues. CDR3 residues: CASSVEGQGHNSPLHF. The CDR3 nucleotides read TGTGCCAGCAGCGTAGAGGGACAGGGCCATAATTCACCCCTCCACTTT.

The chain combines TRBV19 with TRBJ1-1; D is uncertain. V was trimmed by 5 bases and J by 5 bases, leaving 21 bases between them. The CDR3 is 16 residues long. From germline, CDR1 is LNHDA and CDR2 SQIVND (reference sequence). The CDR3 is CASSFLLGDLWTEAFF. CDR3 bases: TGTGCCAGTAGTTTTCTTTTGGGCGACCTCTGGACTGAAGCTTTCTTT.

The chain is built from TRBV5-1 and TRBJ2-5, with 15 bases lining up with TRBD2. The CDR3 totals 19 residues. The germline V gene has CDR1 SGHRS and CDR2 YFSETQ. V lost 2 bases to trimming and J lost 4 bases; unmatched junction nucleotides: 12. CDR3 region: CASSFNPGLAGGMGETQYF. CDR3 DNA: TGCGCCAGCAGCTTCAATCCGGGACTAGCGGGGGGAATGGGAGAGACCCAGTACTTC.

This clone was counted between two and nine times. The CDR3 reads CASSSSGDVGELFF. The CDR3, as DNA: TGTGCCAGTAGTTCCAGCGGGGACGTCGGGGAGCTGTTTTTT. V gene TRBV19 combines with J gene TRBJ2-2, with 7 bases that match TRBD2. This CDR3 has 14 residues. With 5 bases clipped from V and 7 bases from J, the junction kept 7 bases outside the gene matches. Germline V gene data show CDR1 as LNHDA and CDR2 as SQIVND (reference sequence).